These T cell receptor beta chains were read from a single sample in a study of blood T cell repertoires in COVID-19. TCRdb keeps only in-frame clones here, not all; method: immunoSEQ multiplex PCR. Here the sample spans roughly 44,000 clones, roughly 90% being singletons. Sequencing was performed on peripheral blood. The receptors come from a man at least 80 years old with acute or convalescent COVID-19. The conserved cysteine and the conserved F or W are not part of the CDR3 here. The order of the fields is J gene, CDR3 length, D gene, V gene, CDR3 protein. A D gene is named only where the DNA matches it firmly.

TRBJ1-4	13	TRBD1	TRBV3-1/TRBV3-2	ASSQYDRGQEKLF
TRBJ1-2	12	-	TRBV5-1	ASFNPGSPHGYT
TRBJ2-2	13	-	TRBV5-1	ASSLDRANTGELF
TRBJ1-2	12	TRBD1	TRBV4-2	ASSHTQGARGYT
TRBJ1-6	12	TRBD1	TRBV5-1	ASGSGQGISPLH
TRBJ2-2	15	-	TRBV27	ASSLSSPGANTGELF
TRBJ1-2	12	TRBD1	TRBV18	ASSPGQANYGYT
TRBJ2-7	9	-	TRBV7-6	ASGRAYEQY
TRBJ2-7	14	-	TRBV9	ASSVGGRALVGEQY
TRBJ2-5	10	-	TRBV7-8	ASTIPPGTQY
TRBJ2-2	14	-	TRBV5-4	ASSTLRTTNTGELF
TRBJ2-7	9	-	TRBV2	ATEGVAEQY
TRBJ1-1	13	-	TRBV5-5	ASSWAGTLNTEAF
TRBJ1-4	12	-	TRBV10-3	AISDRGINEKLF
TRBJ2-1	13	-	TRBV5-1	ASSPQEVPYNEQF
TRBJ2-2	15	-	TRBV28	ASSLRGTGRGTGELF
TRBJ2-7	12	TRBD2	TRBV5-4	ASSGGGAPYEQY
TRBJ1-4	12	TRBD1	TRBV2	ASSAGTGNEKLF
TRBJ1-2	10	-	TRBV29-1	SVERSGRGYT
TRBJ2-7	13	-	TRBV11-3	ASSLRGGGSYEQY